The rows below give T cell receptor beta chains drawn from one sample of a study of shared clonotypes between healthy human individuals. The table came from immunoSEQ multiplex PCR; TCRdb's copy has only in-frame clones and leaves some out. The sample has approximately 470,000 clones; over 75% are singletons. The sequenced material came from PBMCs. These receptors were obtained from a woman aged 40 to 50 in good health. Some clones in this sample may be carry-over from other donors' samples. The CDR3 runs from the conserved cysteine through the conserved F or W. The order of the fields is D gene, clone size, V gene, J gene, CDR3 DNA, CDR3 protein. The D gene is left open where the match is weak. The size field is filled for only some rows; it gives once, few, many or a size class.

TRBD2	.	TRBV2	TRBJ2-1	TGTGCCCTTTATACGGGAGGGCCGTCCAATGAGCAGTTCTTC	CALYTGGPSNEQFF
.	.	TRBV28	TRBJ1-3	TGTGCCAGCAGTTTGGGACGGCACTCTGGAAACACCATATATTTT	CASSLGRHSGNTIYF
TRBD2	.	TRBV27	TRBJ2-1	TGTGCCAGCAGTCCCAGGACTAGCGCCAATGAGCAGTTCTTC	CASSPRTSANEQFF
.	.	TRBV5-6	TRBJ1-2	TGTGCCAGCAGACAACGGTTGGGCTATGGCTACACCTTC	CASRQRLGYGYTF
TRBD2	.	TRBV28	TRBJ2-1	TGTGCCAGCAGGGGGGGCGGGACTAGCGTTTGGAATGAGCAGTTCTTC	CASRGGGTSVWNEQFF
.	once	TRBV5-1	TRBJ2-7	TGCGCCAGCAGCTTGGGCCTATTGGACTCCTACGAGCAGTACTTC	CASSLGLLDSYEQYF
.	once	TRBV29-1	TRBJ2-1	TGCAGCGTTGAAGGACAGTACAATGAGCAGTTCTTC	CSVEGQYNEQFF
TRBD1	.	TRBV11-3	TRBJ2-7	TGTGCCAGCAGCTTAGGGACAGGGCGGTCCTACGAGCAGTACTTC	CASSLGTGRSYEQYF
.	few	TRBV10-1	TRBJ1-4	TGCGCCAGCAGGGACAGAAGCTATGAAAAACTGTTTTTT	CASRDRSYEKLFF
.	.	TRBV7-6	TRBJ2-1	TGTGCCAGCAGCTTCCGACAGCGGGAGCAGTTCTTC	CASSFRQREQFF
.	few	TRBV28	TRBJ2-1	TGTGCCAGCAGTTTACTGGACAGCTACAATGAGCAGTTCTTC	CASSLLDSYNEQFF
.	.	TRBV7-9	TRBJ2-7	TGTGCCAGCAGCTTCGAGGGGGGGAGCCGACCGCAGTACTTC	CASSFEGGSRPQYF
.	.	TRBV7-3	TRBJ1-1	TGTGCCAGCAGCTTACAGGGTTTAGCTGAAGCTTTCTTT	CASSLQGLAEAFF
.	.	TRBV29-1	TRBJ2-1	TGCAGCGTTGAAATACAGGGACATACGGAGCAGTTCTTC	CSVEIQGHTEQFF
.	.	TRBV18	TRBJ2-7	TGTGCCAGCTCTATACCGACAGCTACCTACGAGCAGTACTTC	CASSIPTATYEQYF
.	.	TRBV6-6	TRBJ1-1	TGTGCCAGCAGACCGACGGGGATGAACACTGAAGCTTTCTTT	CASRPTGMNTEAFF
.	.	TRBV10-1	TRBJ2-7	TGCGCCCCAGGGGAGTCGCGGGAGTACGAGCAGTACTTC	CAPGESREYEQYF
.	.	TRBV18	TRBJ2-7	TGTGCCAGCTCGTGGACGGAGGCGGGCTACGAGCAGTACTTC	CASSWTEAGYEQYF
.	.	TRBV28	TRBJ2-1	TGTGCCAGCAGATCACGATCCGGGAGCTCCTACAATGAGCAGTTCTTC	CASRSRSGSSYNEQFF
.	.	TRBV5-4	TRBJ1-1	TGTGCCAGCAGCTTGAAGACGAACACTGAAGCTTTCTTT	CASSLKTNTEAFF
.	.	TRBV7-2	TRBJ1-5	TGTGCCAGCAGCTTAGCGCCAGTTAGCAATCAGCCCCAGCATTTT	CASSLAPVSNQPQHF
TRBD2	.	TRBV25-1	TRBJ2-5	TGTGCCAGCAGTGAATATTTTACGGGACTAGCGGCCCAAGAGACCCAGTACTTC	CASSEYFTGLAAQETQYF
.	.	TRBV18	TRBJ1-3	TGTGCCAGCTCACCAGAGGAGAACACCATATATTTT	CASSPEENTIYF
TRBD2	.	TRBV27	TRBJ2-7	TGTGCCAGCACTCCAACCGGGACTAGCAAGCCCTACGAGCAGTACTTC	CASTPTGTSKPYEQYF
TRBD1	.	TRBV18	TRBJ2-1	TGTGCCAGCTCACTCGGCCGGGACAGGGGGCGCCGGGGCGACAATGAGCAGTTCTTC	CASSLGRDRGRRGDNEQFF
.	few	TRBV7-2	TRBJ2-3	TGTGCCAGCAGCACCTCATACACAGATACGCAGTATTTT	CASSTSYTDTQYF
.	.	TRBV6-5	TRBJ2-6	TGTGCCAGCAGTTACTCATGGAGGTCTGGGGCCAACGTCCTGACTTTC	CASSYSWRSGANVLTF
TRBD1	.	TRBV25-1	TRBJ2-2	TGTGCCAGCCAAAGGGGGCAGGACACCGGGGAGCTGTTTTTT	CASQRGQDTGELFF
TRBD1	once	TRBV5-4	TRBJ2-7	TGTGCCAGCAGCAGGGACAGGGGGATCCTCGAGCAGTACTTC	CASSRDRGILEQYF
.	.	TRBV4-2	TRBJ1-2	TGTGCCAGCAGCCAAGGTCGACGTGAACAGGACTATGGCTACACCTTC	CASSQGRREQDYGYTF
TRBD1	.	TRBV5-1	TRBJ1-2	TGCGCCAGCAGCTTGGGTAACAGGGGTAACTATGGCTACACCTTC	CASSLGNRGNYGYTF
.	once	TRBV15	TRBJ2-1	TGTGCCACCAGCAGAGTGGCAGGTTTGGTCAATGAGCAGTTCTTC	CATSRVAGLVNEQFF
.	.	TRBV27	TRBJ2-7	TGTGCCAGCAGTTTCCATGAACCCTACGAGCAGTACTTC	CASSFHEPYEQYF
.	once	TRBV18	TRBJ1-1	TGTGCCAGCTCACCAGAAATGGGGAGTGGCACTGAAGCTTTCTTT	CASSPEMGSGTEAFF
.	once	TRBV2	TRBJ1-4	TGTGCCAGCAGTGAGGTAGCCGGGGGTGAAAAACTGTTTTTT	CASSEVAGGEKLFF
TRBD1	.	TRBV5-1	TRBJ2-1	TGCGCCAGCAGCGGCGGGACAGGGTACAATGAGCAGTTCTTC	CASSGGTGYNEQFF
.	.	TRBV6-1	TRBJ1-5	TGTGCCAGCAGTGGGAACACATGGCAACCCCAGCATTTT	CASSGNTWQPQHF
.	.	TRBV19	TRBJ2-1	TGTGCCAGTACCACCACTCAGGGTCGGCTAGATGAGCAGTTCTTC	CASTTTQGRLDEQFF
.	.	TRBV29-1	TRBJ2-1	TGCAGCGTTGAAGTTCCCGCAACATCAACAGGTATCAATGAGCAGTTCTTC	CSVEVPATSTGINEQFF
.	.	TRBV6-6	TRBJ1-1	TGTGCCAGCAGTTATAGGGGGGACACTGAAGCTTTCTTT	CASSYRGDTEAFF
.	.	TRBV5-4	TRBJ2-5	TGTGCCAGCAGCATCGACAGTTTCCAAGAGACCCAGTACTTC	CASSIDSFQETQYF